The T cell receptor beta chain described here comes from a study of blood T cell repertoires in COVID-19. The overall study: The samples span acute and convalescent COVID-19 from the United States, Italy and Spain. In each case, the material was cDNA or gDNA derived from T cells, B-cell-depleted T cells, or PBMCs.

Produced via immunoSEQ multiplex PCR; TCRdb's table is partial and in-frame only. Among about 100,000 clones listed, roughly 88% were seen once. With 5 bases clipped from V and 2 bases from J, the junction kept 11 bases outside the gene matches. The CDR3 spans 16 residues. CDR1 is SGHRS and CDR2 is YFSETQ in the germline V gene. The chain has TRBV5-1 and TRBJ2-7; 9 bases agree with TRBD1. Sequenced input: peripheral blood. The TCR comes from a human donor with active COVID-19. The donor label of this sample is uncertain. CDR3 sequence: CASRSTGQGLAYEQYF. As DNA, the CDR3 is TGCGCCAGCAGATCTACGGGACAGGGTTTAGCCTACGAGCAGTACTTC.